This TCR beta chain is drawn from a study of cytomegalovirus exposure and HLA in healthy donors (TCRdb year 2017). With regard to the full study: An earlier analysis of some 620 of the donors reported 276 Gb of sequence data and some 110 million unique TCR beta sequences obtained from about 200 million T cells. An earlier analysis of around 580 of the donors used high-throughput TCR beta sequencing to judge whether each TCR beta V gene segment behaved as functional or pseudogenic. To predict cytomegalovirus infection status, the study combined high-throughput TCR immunosequencing, statistical association of individual TCRs with disease status, and machine learning. Among roughly 370 genotyped donors of the cohort, an average of around 240,000 unique TCR beta nucleotide sequences were sequenced per donor, roughly 20% of them non-productive. A later genetic analysis took genome-wide SNP genotypes for about 55% of the roughly 700 donors and used that subset as a discovery cohort. The study was designed to test whether signatures of past pathogen exposure could be identified by cataloging public T cell receptors. Around 320 gigabases of sequencing data and around 87 million unique TCR sequences were included in an early release covering about 700 HLA-typed donors. Five DR-DQ haplotypes were handled as single units for association and clustering because linkage in the cohort was strong. The T cell repertoires of around 730 subjects were profiled by immunosequencing and related to cytomegalovirus serostatus. Of the approximately 400 genotyped donors, over 65% fell in the genetic ancestry cluster associated with self-reported Caucasian donors. Every repertoire in the discovery cohort had been generated on one and the same sequencing platform. Rather than using new phenotypic data, the later analysis identified candidate immune exposures from TCR beta sequences and from how often those sequences occurred across donors. HLA typing included class I and class II loci at four-digit resolution. The number of donors typed differed by locus, with about 629-630 for A, B, C, DRB1 and DQB1, around 520 for DQA1, 600 to 610 for DPA1, and some 450 for DPB1. In addition to the first cohort of 666 subjects, a separate validation cohort of about 120 different subjects was used. To study patterns of TCR occurrence, a later analysis re-analyzed previously published TCR beta repertoires from 550 to 800 donors and added high-resolution HLA genotyping. Alongside the repertoire data, information on donor age, sex, ethnicity and CMV serostatus was compiled. What the research found in general, with its limitations: In this cohort, only TCR beta chains were sequenced, and detectable features were limited by the absence of alpha or paired-chain data. Because counts were too low, fewer than 20 rarely observed V segments, including chromosome 9 orphons, were excluded from the earlier analysis of several hundred of the donors. Cytomegalovirus status was reported to be diagnosed by the classifier with high specificity and sensitivity in both the original and validation cohorts. When HLA alleles, especially DR and DQ, strongly co-occurred, TCR associations were difficult to assign to individual alleles. A later analysis reported that several top co-occurrence clusters appeared linked to parvovirus B19, influenza, CMV and Epstein-Barr virus. In an earlier analysis of some 640 of the donors, most TCR beta V segments were observed in productive rearrangements about 90% or about 30% of the time, broadly matching IMGT annotations. Most CMV-associated TCR beta chains appeared to be HLA-restricted in a later analysis, and the HLA associations seemed to be driven largely by CMV exposure. Most TCR sequences were observed very rarely across donors, whereas some public TCRs were present in many individuals. A few of the identified cytomegalovirus-associated TCR beta chains were confirmed in vitro to be specific for cytomegalovirus antigens. A later analysis found that TCR association rates varied across HLA loci, with DRB1 alleles showing the most associated TCRs and HLA-C alleles the fewest. A cluster of highly shared sequence variants was judged likely to be a technical artifact of the sequencing pipeline. Because some donors lacked HLA typing at each locus, the association tests relied only on the typed subset. An association between a missense DCLRE1C variant and V-gene and J-gene trimming of TCR beta chains was found in a later genetic analysis and replicated in an independent cohort. In a later analysis, HLA-associated TCR beta chains were found to be more clonally expanded and to have lower generation probabilities than equally common non-associated chains. The study listed 164 TCR beta chains as associated with cytomegalovirus. The only immune exposure information available for the cohort was CMV serostatus. According to a later genetic analysis, donors in an Asian-associated ancestry cluster had fewer N-insertions in productive TCRs than the approximately 710-donor mean. A further reported finding was that TCR beta sequences accurately predicted the HLA-A and HLA-B alleles for most subjects in the first cohort. Some IMGT-functional V segments, including TRBV6-2 and TRBV6-3, could not be distinguished by the 87-base-pair reads and were therefore excluded. Specific HLA alleles were associated with 18,000 or so TCR beta sequences at a false discovery rate of 0.05 in a later analysis. Roughly uniform sequencing depth across donors was assumed in presence/absence analyses, although this assumption may not hold. According to the authors, the approach could potentially be generalized to other disease states and immunological phenotypes. Correlated functional status among segregating V segments might reflect linkage disequilibrium, but an unknown experimental factor could not be ruled out.

To prepare the library, the immunoSEQ multiplex PCR assay was applied. For the multiplex PCR, a mixture combining 60 forward primers for TCR Vbeta segments and 13 reverse primers for TCR Jbeta segments was used. Amplification of the CDR3 region of rearranged TCR beta genes was performed with a multiplex PCR assay on genomic DNA. The Illumina HiSeq System was used to sequence the amplified TCR beta libraries as 87-base-pair reads. As for the authors' bioinformatics: In a later analysis, around 80 million unique TCR beta chains were counted across the 500 to 850 repertoires, and roughly 9.9 million of these chains were shared by at least two donors. A nearest-neighbor algorithm error-corrected the raw reads and collapsed the reads into unique sequences, merging closely related sequences to remove PCR and sequencing errors. To assign V, D and J gene segments, CDR3 sequences were aligned to IMGT reference sequences. For a sequence to be retained, a match of at least six nucleotides was required to both a V gene segment and a J gene segment. Rearrangements were called productive when the CDR3 lacked stop codons and stayed in frame with V and J; all others were non-productive. CDR3 was defined by IMGT convention, running from the second conserved V-encoded cysteine to the conserved J-encoded phenylalanine. Sequences without an unambiguous match to a single V gene segment were excluded from the earlier analysis of a few hundred of the donors. An earlier analysis of 500 to 600 of the donors classified V segments as functional when productive rearrangements were above 56.7% and as segregating when the standard deviation between donors was above 5%. A statistical classification framework was built for diagnosing cytomegalovirus status from the catalog of TCR beta chain sequences. A later analysis assigned V and J genes by comparing TCR nucleotide sequences with IMGT/GENE-DB human TR gene sequences. A later analysis assigned CDR3 sequences and most-parsimonious VDJ recombination scenarios with the TCRdist pipeline. In a later analysis, each TCR beta chain was defined by its CDR3 amino acid sequence together with its V-gene family, and reads lacking a unique V-gene family were excluded. In a later analysis, 550 to 650 highly shared, low-generation-probability nucleotide sequences were removed to address suspected cross-contamination and a sequencing artifact. In a later analysis, a clonal expansion index for each public chain was calculated from normalized within-repertoire ranks of inferred template counts. In a later analysis, generation probabilities were computed with a VDJ recombination model fitted to out-of-frame rearrangements, and the resulting probabilities were checked against IGoR. A later analysis scored TCR-TCR, TCR-HLA and TCR-CMV co-occurrence with hypergeometric tests, applying a repertoire-size bias correction to TCR pairs. To estimate false discovery rates, a later analysis permuted the HLA or CMV assignments 20 times. In a later analysis, co-occurring TCRs were grouped using DBSCAN, and TCRdist sequence similarity was added for clustering within HLA-allele-positive subsets. Repertoires with fewer than 30,000 or more than 120,000 public chains were left out of co-occurrence clustering, as were a handful of repertoires with anomalous nucleotide sharing. As stored in TCRdb, this immuneACCESS dataset retains in-frame rearrangements with V and J assigned. A fraction of the clones does not appear; measured against another copy, unresolved V genes explain less than half of the discrepancy, and the remainder lacks a known reason. That table is the source of V, J and clone size, and D and trimming were worked out from the DNA. The table for this sample lists some 150,000 clones; roughly four fifths of them were counted only once. The ten largest account for about 4.5% of the sample.

From the cysteine up to the phenylalanine, the CDR3 has a length of 15 residues. CDR3 DNA only is kept here, 45 bases in frame from base 1. The germline V gene provides CDR1 MGHRA and CDR2 YSYEKL. Trimming takes 0 bases from V and 8 bases from J, and the germline ends sit 13 bases apart. In total, about 650 healthy bone marrow donors made up the cohort. At the time of sampling, all cohort members were nominally healthy, though unrecorded immune exposures were likely present. The donor was CMV seronegative and was included in the group of 352 seronegative cohort members. Every donor gave a peripheral blood sample, and the peripheral blood mononuclear cells from that sample were used for TCR beta sequencing. The Qiagen DNeasy Blood Extraction Kit was used to extract genomic DNA from the blood cell samples. This clone appeared a few times. The antigen it recognizes is unknown. Base qualities were left out, and no much larger clone turns up one base away.

The sequence links TRBV4-1 to TRBJ1-4, with a weak D call of TRBD1 (6 bases match). The clonotype was recovered from a man between 35 and 55 years old in good health and CMV-seronegative. Sequenced input: PBMCs. The DNA sequence is as follows: TGCGCCAGCAGCCAAGACCCAGGGGCATGGGAAAAACTGTTTTTT. The resulting protein is CASSQDPGAWEKLFF.